Each of the 27 T cell receptor beta chains below was sequenced from the same sample in a study of vaccination effects on CD4 cells after COVID-19. The protocol was immunoSEQ multiplex PCR, while the TCRdb copy is restricted to in-frame clones and leaves out a portion. The sample holds under 40,000 clones; roughly 87% are singletons and the top ten take 2.5% to 3.5%. Following culture for 9 to 11 days, CD4+ T cells were isolated. Which antigens these TCRs recognize remains unknown. The sample here was CD4+ T cells from PBMCs cultured without peptide, taken before COVID-19 vaccination. The receptor source for this set is a human donor who received a COVID-19 vaccine.

V usage is TRBV7-3 and J usage is TRBJ2-3, with no clear D. The germline V and J ends were trimmed by 2 bases and 6 bases, with 15 bases remaining between them. CDR1 is SGHTA, CDR2 FQGTGA, per germline. This CDR3 is built from 15 residues. CDR3 in amino acids: CASSLLGSEADTQYF. The CDR3 nucleotides read TGTGCCAGCAGCTTACTTGGTTCCGAGGCCGATACGCAGTATTTT.

The genes are TRBV18 and TRBJ2-5, with D hard to call. V lost 1 base and J 0 bases, leaving 12 bases between the germline ends. From germline, CDR1 is KGHSH and CDR2 LQKENI. The CDR3 sequence is 16 residues long. This chain's CDR3 is CASSPRLGMHQETQYF. The CDR3 region has the DNA TGTGCCAGCTCACCACGGTTAGGGATGCACCAAGAGACCCAGTACTTC.

This clone has just one count. This rearrangement joins TRBV2 to TRBJ1-3, with a possible D match to TRBD1 (5 bases). The CDR3 runs 13 residues. V was clipped by 6 bases and J by 4 bases, with 10 bases between them. Germline assignment: CDR1 SNHLY and CDR2 FYNNEI. The CDR3 reads CASRAGGGNTIYF. CDR3 coding DNA: TGTGCCAGCAGAGCGGGGGGAGGAAACACCATATATTTT. Combining the CDR3 with reference TRBV2 and TRBJ1-3 gives the whole variable domain EPEVTQTPSHQVTQMGQEVILRCVPISNHLYFYWYRQILGQKVEFLVSFYNNEISEKSEIFDDQFSVERPDGSNFTLKIRSTKLEDSAMYFCASRAGGGNTIYFGEGSWLTVV.

This chain uses TRBV28 with TRBJ2-2, with a possible D match to TRBD1 (5 bases). Per germline, CDR1 MDHEN and CDR2 SYDVKM. Trimming stripped 3 bases from V and 0 bases from J, with 11 bases between. The CDR3 is made up of 16 amino acids. The CDR3 region is CASSFFQGANTGELFF. CDR3 sequence (DNA): TGTGCCAGCAGTTTTTTCCAGGGCGCGAACACCGGGGAGCTGTTTTTT.

The chain employs TRBV5-1 and TRBJ2-5; 12 bases align to TRBD1. The ends lost 3 bases at V and 2 bases at J; junction bases unmatched: 5. The CDR3 contains 16 residues. CDR1 is SGHRS and CDR2 is YFSETQ in the germline V gene. CDR3 region: CASSWGDRGQQETQYF. CDR3 bases: TGCGCCAGCAGCTGGGGGGACAGGGGGCAACAAGAGACCCAGTACTTC.

This chain joins TRBV6-4 and TRBJ2-1, with 8 positions matching TRBD2. CDR1 MRHNA and CDR2 SNTAGT come from the germline V gene. The CDR3 has 15 amino acids. The junction had 9 bases not matched to a gene; V was cut back by 4 bases and J by 7 bases. The CDR3 reads CASSATRGAGNEQFF. The CDR3 DNA is TGTGCCAGCAGTGCGACGCGGGGGGCGGGGAATGAGCAGTTCTTC.

Only one count was recorded for this clone. V and J are TRBV10-3 and TRBJ2-3; the D is unclear. Germline CDR1 and CDR2: ENHRY and SYGVKD. V lost 1 base and J 3 bases, leaving 8 bases between the germline ends. This CDR3 is 14 amino acids long. The CDR3: CAISEWAETDTQYF. The CDR3, as DNA: TGTGCCATCAGTGAGTGGGCGGAAACAGATACGCAGTATTTT.

V is TRBV23-1 and J is TRBJ2-7; D call uncertain. TRBV23-1 is given ORF status, its function remaining uncertain. The CDR3 sequence is 14 residues long. Trimming left V 2 bases short and J 0 bases short, with 8 bases between. The CDR3 protein is CASSQASSSYEQYV. CDR3 DNA: TGCGCCAGCAGTCAAGCCTCCAGCTCCTACGAGCAGTACGTC.

For the CDR3, the DNA is TGTGCCAGCAGCTTAGGGGGGGCTAAACAGGGGTATGAAGCTTTCTTT. Translated, it gives CASSLGGAKQGYEAFF. The gene calls are TRBV7-8 and TRBJ1-1, with 7 bases lining up with TRBD1. The CDR3 is 16 amino acids. CDR1 is SGHVS, CDR2 FQNEAQ, per germline. Unmatched junction bases numbered 12, after V lost 1 base and J lost 7 bases.

The rearrangement joins TRBV19 to TRBJ1-1; 8 bases line up with TRBD1. Germline V lookup: CDR1 LNHDA, CDR2 SQIVND (reference sequence). Germline trimming cut 4 bases from V and 4 bases from J; bases unmatched to any gene: 5. The CDR3 has 14 residues. CDR3 DNA: TGTGCCAGTAGTAAGGACAGGGTGAGCACTGAAGCTTTCTTT. This codes for CASSKDRVSTEAFF.

The V call is TRBV4-3, the J call TRBJ1-5; D not resolved. In germline, CDR1 is LGHNA, CDR2 YSLEER. The CDR3 loop spans 16 amino acids. V was pared by 0 bases and J by 0 bases, with 9 bases between. In nucleotides, the CDR3 is TGCGCCAGCAGCCAAGATTTCCAGAATAGCAATCAGCCCCAGCATTTT. Its translation: CASSQDFQNSNQPQHF.

V gene TRBV12-5 combines with J gene TRBJ2-1; TRBD1 aligns across 9 bases. The CDR3 is made up of 15 amino acids. Germline V lookup: CDR1 LGHNT, CDR2 FRNRAP. With V trimmed by 1 base and J by 4 bases, 2 bases remained unmatched. The CDR3 reads CASGLGQGDYNEQFF. The DNA for the CDR3 is TGTGCTAGTGGTTTGGGACAGGGGGATTACAATGAGCAGTTCTTC.

The V and J genes are TRBV9 and TRBJ2-2; D ambiguous. CDR1 and CDR2 (germline): SGDLS, YYNGEE. The CDR3 length is 15 residues. Deletions cut 4 bases from V and 5 bases from J, with 15 bases between. CDR3 bases: TGTGCCAGCAGCCCCGCCGCAGGCCGGACCGGGGAGCTGTTTTTT. Translation: CASSPAAGRTGELFF.

The chain employs TRBV10-3 and TRBJ2-3; D remains ambiguous. V lost 4 bases and J 6 bases, leaving 17 bases between the germline ends. Per germline, CDR1 ENHRY and CDR2 SYGVKD. The CDR3 length is 15 residues. The DNA for the CDR3 is TGTGCCATCAGTGGTGGTTTAGGGATTCTCGATACGCAGTATTTT. The encoded protein is CAISGGLGILDTQYF.

The rearrangement joins TRBV18 to TRBJ1-3; D unresolved. CDR3 length: 14 residues. Trimming removed 6 bases from V and 1 base from J, with 10 bases in between. CDR1 is KGHSH, CDR2 LQKENI, per germline. The CDR3 nucleotides are TGTGCCAGCTCCCGCGGACGGTCTGGAAACACCATATATTTT. Residues: CASSRGRSGNTIYF.

The chain has TRBV2 and TRBJ2-1; TRBD1 aligns across 8 bases. The CDR3 loop spans 15 amino acids. V was clipped by 4 bases and J by 5 bases; unmatched bases: 7. Germline CDR1 is SNHLY and CDR2 is FYNNEI. CDR3 amino acids: CASSVRGQVNNEQFF. The CDR3 DNA sequence: TGTGCCAGCAGTGTACGGGGACAGGTGAACAATGAGCAGTTCTTC.

The V and J genes are TRBV24-1 and TRBJ1-3; 7 nucleotides agree with TRBD1. Trimming removed 5 bases from V and 0 bases from J; junction bases left unmatched: 3. CDR1 and CDR2 (germline): KGHDR, SFDVKD. This CDR3 spans 15 amino acids. CDR3 loop: CATSGQGISGNTIYF. In DNA form, the CDR3 reads TGTGCCACCAGTGGACAGGGAATCTCTGGAAACACCATATATTTT.

This clone appeared once. The chain recombines TRBV28 with TRBJ1-2, with D tentatively TRBD1 (6 bases). The ends were cut back, 6 bases at V and 2 bases at J, with 13 bases in the middle. The CDR3 loop spans 14 amino acids. CDR1 is MDHEN and CDR2 is SYDVKM in the germline V gene. CDR3 region: CASRGQGFNYGYTF. CDR3 coding DNA: TGTGCCAGCAGAGGTCAGGGGTTCAACTATGGCTACACCTTC.

Only one count was recorded for this clone. This sequence joins TRBV2 and TRBJ2-2, with TRBD1 matching 7 bases. CDR3 length: 14 residues. The trim removed 4 bases at V and 7 bases at J, leaving 6 bases unmatched. The germline gives CDR1 SNHLY, CDR2 FYNNEI. The CDR3 is CASSGQGEIGELFF. The DNA for the CDR3 is TGTGCCAGCAGTGGACAGGGCGAAATCGGGGAGCTGTTTTTT.

The V call is TRBV27, the J call TRBJ1-6; weak D call: TRBD1 (6 bases). The germline gives CDR1 MNHEY, CDR2 SMNVEV (reference sequence). Trimming left V 0 bases short and J 5 bases short, with 11 bases between. The CDR3 has 16 amino acids. The CDR3 nucleotides read TGTGCCAGCAGTTTATCCAGGGGAAGGAATAATTCACCCCTCCACTTT. The encoded protein is CASSLSRGRNNSPLHF.

The CDR3 DNA reads TGTGCCAGTAGTCCGGACAGGGAGGGCAATCAGCCCCAGCATTTT. It is translated as CASSPDREGNQPQHF. The chain recombines TRBV19 with TRBJ1-5, with 8 bases fitting TRBD1. The CDR3 runs to 15 residues. Germline lookup yields CDR1 LNHDA and CDR2 SQIVND (reference sequence). J lost 2 bases, V lost 5 bases, and 5 bases had no gene match.

The chain has TRBV19 and TRBJ1-4; perhaps TRBD1 as D (6 bases). The V and J ends lost 3 bases and 8 bases respectively, with 10 bases between them. In germline, CDR1 is LNHDA, CDR2 SQIVND (reference sequence). There are 13 residues in the CDR3. As DNA, the CDR3 is TGTGCCAGTAGTATTCAAGGGGGGGAAAAACTGTTTTTT. This translates into CASSIQGGEKLFF.

This clone was seen a few times. J is TRBJ1-3 and V is TRBV3-1 (or the pseudogene TRBV3-2); possible D gene TRBD1, 5 bases. V was shortened by 7 bases and J by 1 base, with 11 bases between the two germline ends. The V gene's germline CDR1 is LGHDT and CDR2 YNNKEL (reference sequence). CDR3 length: 14 amino acids. The CDR3 is CASTPGGSGNTIYF. In DNA, the CDR3 is TGTGCCAGCACCCCCGGGGGATCTGGAAACACCATATATTTT.

Concerning this clone: The final CDR3 position lacks the conserved phenylalanine or tryptophan, pointing to a likely read error. Because the CDR3's place on the DNA is in doubt, the DNA is left out and the CDR3 is given as listed by TCRdb. This chain joins TRBV3-1 (or the pseudogene TRBV3-2) and TRBJ2-3; the table's D call TRBD2 went unverified against the DNA. Germline loops: CDR1 LGHDT, CDR2 YNNKEL (reference sequence). Inclusive of both ends, the CDR3 amounts to 14 amino acids. The CDR3: CASSQDPGTSPTAL.

The chain has TRBV4-1 and TRBJ1-4; no definite D call. Germline values: CDR1 MGHRA, CDR2 YSYEKL. The V and J ends lost 1 base and 2 bases respectively, with 8 bases between them. This CDR3 region has 15 residues. The CDR3 region has the DNA TGCGCCAGCAGCCAAGGGATTTGGACTAATGAAAAACTGTTTTTT. Translating it yields CASSQGIWTNEKLFF.

V and J are TRBV19 and TRBJ2-5; maybe TRBD2 (5 bases). CDR3 length: 14 residues. CDR1 is LNHDA and CDR2 is SQIVND in the germline V gene (reference sequence). V lost 4 bases, J lost 4 bases, and 13 bases lay in between. The chain's CDR3 is CASSTGGGGETQYF. The CDR3 DNA follows: TGTGCCAGTAGTACCGGAGGTGGTGGAGAGACCCAGTACTTC.

This chain links TRBV7-9 with TRBJ2-5; the D is unclear. Trimming cost V 2 bases and J 1 base, with 5 bases left between them. CDR1 is SEHNR, CDR2 FQNEAQ, per germline (reference sequence). The CDR3 runs 13 residues. The DNA for the CDR3 is TGTGCCAGCAGCTTATGGATCCAAGAGACCCAGTACTTC. It is translated as CASSLWIQETQYF.